The 6 T cell receptor beta chains presented below share a single source sample, sequenced in a study of T cell responses to AZD1222 COVID-19 vaccine. Assay used: immunoSEQ multiplex PCR; TCRdb lists only in-frame clones, some missing. The sample carries 160,000 or so clones, roughly nine tenths recorded once. Sample: peripheral blood, taken on day 0 of AZD1222 vaccination. All receptors derive from an adult in good health.

This chain uses TRBV4-2 with TRBJ2-4, with TRBD2 as a possible D gene (5 bases). There are 16 residues in the CDR3. CDR1 and CDR2 (germline): LGHNA, YNFKEQ. V was clipped by 2 bases and J by 3 bases, with 14 bases between them. The DNA for the CDR3 is TGTGCCAGCAGCCAACCTGAGCTAGGAGGCAAAAACATTCAGTACTTC. Translation: CASSQPELGGKNIQYF.

This clone was found once. The J gene is TRBJ2-1, the V gene TRBV7-8; tentatively, D is TRBD2 (6 bases). The CDR3 has 16 amino acids. V was shortened by 5 bases and J by 8 bases, with 22 bases between the two germline ends. Germline CDR1 is SGHVS and CDR2 is FQNEAQ. CDR3 in amino acids: CASSESELRWGDEQFF. The CDR3, as DNA: TGTGCCAGCAGCGAAAGCGAACTCCGATGGGGGGATGAGCAGTTCTTC.

This chain links TRBV10-3 with TRBJ1-1; 8 bases are a match to TRBD1. J was trimmed by 6 bases and V by 5 bases; bases with no gene match: 17. Germline V gives CDR1 ENHRY, CDR2 SYGVKD. The CDR3 contains 17 residues. This chain's CDR3 is CAISSRSPTTGAAEAFF. The DNA of the CDR3 is TGTGCCATCAGTTCACGGAGTCCTACGACAGGGGCCGCTGAAGCTTTCTTT.

This chain links TRBV10-3 with TRBJ2-6; 7 nucleotides line up with TRBD1. The germline V gene has CDR1 ENHRY and CDR2 SYGVKD. This CDR3 has 18 amino acids. Trimming removed 5 bases from V and 0 bases from J; junction bases left unmatched: 10. In DNA form, the CDR3 reads TGTGCCATCAGTAAAGTAGGGACAGCGTCCTCTGGGGCCAACGTCCTGACTTTC. Amino acids: CAISKVGTASSGANVLTF.

This sequence joins TRBV12-3 or TRBV12-4 and TRBJ1-1; D ambiguous. Trimming pared 3 bases from V and 2 bases from J, leaving 7 bases between. The CDR3 is made up of 13 amino acids. CDR3 sequence: CASSFPPNTEAFF. Written as DNA, the CDR3 is TGTGCCAGCAGTTTTCCGCCAAACACTGAAGCTTTCTTT.

V usage is TRBV6-5 and J usage is TRBJ2-5, with unresolved D. Trimming took 0 bases from V and 7 from J, leaving 15 bases between them. The CDR3 sequence is 15 residues long. Germline V lookup: CDR1 MNHEY, CDR2 SVGAGI. The CDR3 nucleotides are TGTGCCAGCAGTTACTCCATGGACCGCCCGGGGACCCAGTACTTC. This gives the protein CASSYSMDRPGTQYF.